Sequencing of this T cell receptor (beta chain) was carried out in a study of blood T cell repertoires in COVID-19. Recruits, aged roughly 18 to 95 years, lived in around 24 US areas. Grouping used clinical history reported by participants in a survey and questionnaire. Each exposed participant met a COVID-19 case in the 2 weeks preceding study entry. Study processing details: Using reference gene primer amplification, nucleated cell counts were estimated. Sequenced by immunoSEQ multiplex PCR; TCRdb stores in-frame clones only, minus some. V and J calls plus clone size are reproduced from that table; the DNA served to infer D and trimming. The data show about 140,000 clones, with roughly 80% seen just once and around 1.6% held by the top ten. The CDR3 loop spans 11 amino acids. V gave up 3 bases and J gave up 13 bases, with 13 bases separating them.

J is TRBJ2-7 and V is TRBV12-3 or TRBV12-4; D uncertain. This sequence was found in a woman aged 18-29 years who had been exposed to COVID-19. Sample: PBMCs or T cells enriched from blood (not recorded which). The DNA of the CDR3 is TGTGCCAGCAGTTTTGGGCAGGAACCCTACTTC. It translates to CASSFGQEPYF.